A selection of T cell receptor beta chains follows, all from one sample in a study of OX40 agonist ivuxolimab in advanced cancers. Clones were read by immunoSEQ multiplex PCR, and TCRdb kept only the in-frame ones, dropping some. This sample has about 69,000 clones, with 90% to 95% found just once. The input for sequencing was CD4+ or CD8+ T cells sorted from blood, taken in a trial of the OX40 agonist ivuxolimab. The receptors stem from an adult with an advanced solid tumor such as melanoma, head and neck, liver or kidney cancer. Both conserved end residues are part of each CDR3. The D gene is left open where the match is weak.

>11|NA|TRBV7-8|TRBJ2-7
CASSWNYEQYF
>14|TRBD1|TRBV6-8|TRBJ2-7
CASSPGDSSYEQYF
>17|NA|TRBV9|TRBJ2-6
CASSVEGDSSGANVLTF
>13|NA|TRBV15|TRBJ2-7
CATSRTGGYEQYF
>14|NA|TRBV27|TRBJ2-3
CASSLIREEDTQYF
>11|NA|TRBV29-1|TRBJ2-5
CIAVAKGAGYF
>18|NA|TRBV18|TRBJ2-5
CASSPPANPKSGEETQYF
>13|NA|TRBV27|TRBJ2-7
CASSFYPAYEQYF
>15|TRBD1|TRBV13|TRBJ2-7
CASTPGTGGNYEQYF
>10|NA|TRBV6-1|TRBJ2-1
CASLGGEQFF
>15|TRBD2|TRBV7-3|TRBJ2-1
CASSLAGLEYNEQFF
>14|NA|TRBV9|TRBJ1-2
CASSPYPGAEGYTF
>14|TRBD1|TRBV6-5|TRBJ2-5
CASSVQGAEETQYF
>13|TRBD1|TRBV5-6|TRBJ1-1
CASRTQGATEAFF
>18|TRBD2|TRBV4-2|TRBJ2-3
CASSRGLAGVLGTDTQYF
>13|NA|TRBV6-5|TRBJ2-3
CASSYHQVDTQYF
>14|NA|TRBV5-4|TRBJ1-1
CASSEVGLNTEAFF
>14|NA|TRBV6-1|TRBJ2-7
CASSERYSNYEQYF
>14|TRBD2|TRBV11-3|TRBJ2-7
CASSSRLAPYEQYF
>16|NA|TRBV7-2|TRBJ2-3
CASSLTHSRSPDTQYF
>12|NA|TRBV9|TRBJ2-1
CASSPREDEQFF
>14|NA|TRBV7-9|TRBJ1-2
CASSPIGAGYGYTF
>14|NA|TRBV5-4|TRBJ2-7
CASSLDGSSYEQYF
>15|NA|TRBV5-4|TRBJ1-1
CASSLVQAMNTEAFF
>13|NA|TRBV28|TRBJ2-1
CASRTLFLNEQFF
>13|NA|TRBV27|TRBJ1-5
CASSLAPNQPQHF
>16|NA|TRBV21-1|TRBJ1-1
CASIFFRGRANTEAFF
>16|NA|TRBV21-1|TRBJ2-3
CASSLQTGAKGDTQYF
>19|NA|TRBV2|TRBJ1-5
CASSLGSRLGGHSNQPQHF
>15|NA|TRBV13|TRBJ2-7
CASRIQGPYSYEQYF
>13|NA|TRBV7-2|TRBJ2-7
CASSSDSYYEQYF
>13|TRBD2|TRBV7-6|TRBJ2-7
CASSLEAGTEQYF
>14|NA|TRBV7-9|TRBJ1-1
CASSPTDAGTEAFF
>13|NA|TRBV11-3|TRBJ2-5
CASSPRTEETQYF
>18|TRBD2|TRBV6-4|TRBJ2-1
CASSDQAVAGGPLNEQFF
>12|NA|TRBV7-9|TRBJ1-1
CASSFPRTEAFF
>12|NA|TRBV27|TRBJ2-2
CASSLNGGELFF
>17|TRBD1|TRBV4-3|TRBJ1-4
CASSQDLSGGGGEKLFF
>15|TRBD2|TRBV19|TRBJ2-1
CASSQTSGDYNEQFF
>15|NA|TRBV11-2|TRBJ2-1
CASSLDRGEYNEQFF
>12|TRBD1|TRBV5-6|TRBJ2-1
CASRTGYNEQFF
>15|NA|TRBV4-3|TRBJ2-7
CASSQDQGGSYEQYF